This T cell receptor (beta chain) was recovered during a study of blood T cell repertoires in COVID-19. Study context: The analysed material was cDNA or gDNA that came from T cells, B-cell-depleted T cells, or PBMCs.

The trim removed 3 bases at V and 3 bases at J, leaving 7 bases unmatched. The CDR3 is made up of 16 amino acids. Germline V CDR1 and CDR2: WSHSY, SAAADI. The assay was immunoSEQ multiplex PCR, and TCRdb's table has in-frame clones only and misses some. The profile shows some 150,000 clones, 80% to 85% of them singletons. The rearrangement links TRBV10-2 to TRBJ2-3, with 9 bases lining up with TRBD1. Sequencing input: peripheral blood. The TCR sequence derives from a human donor with acute or convalescent COVID-19. The donor label of this sample is uncertain. CDR3 nucleotide sequence: TGCGCCAGCAGTGAATACAGGGGGCGAGTAACAGATACGCAGTATTTT. Residues: CASSEYRGRVTDTQYF.